This T cell receptor beta chain was sequenced for a study of CD8+ T cells in alopecia areata. Only one count was recorded for this clone. Its antigen is unidentified. Reverse transcription of extracted RNA yielded cDNA, which provided the sequencing template. Generated by immunoSEQ multiplex PCR, the TCRdb table keeps only in-frame clones and is missing some. Found here are about 120,000 clones, roughly 55% of them singletons; the top ten hold 10% to 15%. Study-level findings and limits: Clonality in lesional scalp, especially alopecia totalis/universalis, exceeded that of normal scalp. There was only one nonresponder, so it was unclear how baseline CD8+ expansion relates to response.

Germline V CDR1 and CDR2: LNHNV, YYDKDF (reference sequence). V lost 0 bases, J lost 5 bases, and 13 bases lay in between. The CDR3 sequence is 15 residues long. The treatment was: oral pan-JAK inhibitor, 5-10 mg twice daily. From alopecia areata patients, lesional scalp punch biopsies and peripheral blood were collected. Isolation of CD4+ and CD8+ T cells from PBMCs was achieved by sorting. This clonotype was sampled from a human donor with alopecia areata. The sequencing here drew on CD8+ T cells sorted from blood, taken at week 24, from a patient treated with tofacitinib. J is TRBJ1-2 and V is TRBV15, with D uncertain. CDR3 bases: TGTGCCACCAGCAGAGAAGTTTCCGCCCCGTATGGCTACACCTTC. Encoded protein: CATSREVSAPYGYTF.